This T cell receptor (beta chain) is drawn from a study of tumour-infiltrating T cells in Burkitt lymphoma. In the study overall: Productive clonality predicted overall and progression-free survival.

The germline V and J ends were trimmed by 3 bases and 10 bases, with 13 bases remaining between them. Germline values: CDR1 WSHSY, CDR2 SAAADI. This CDR3 spans 14 amino acids. The table came from immunoSEQ multiplex PCR; TCRdb's copy has only in-frame clones and leaves some out. The sample has about 10,000 clones; around 62% are singletons. The table lists this clone with a few counts. This clonotype was sampled from a human donor with diffuse large B-cell lymphoma. The J gene is TRBJ1-6, the V gene TRBV10-2; TRBD1 might be the D (6 bases). Sequenced input: tumor tissue. The CDR3 sequence is CASSDSGAQSPLHF. CDR3 bases: TGCGCCAGCAGTGATTCAGGGGCTCAGTCACCCCTCCACTTT.